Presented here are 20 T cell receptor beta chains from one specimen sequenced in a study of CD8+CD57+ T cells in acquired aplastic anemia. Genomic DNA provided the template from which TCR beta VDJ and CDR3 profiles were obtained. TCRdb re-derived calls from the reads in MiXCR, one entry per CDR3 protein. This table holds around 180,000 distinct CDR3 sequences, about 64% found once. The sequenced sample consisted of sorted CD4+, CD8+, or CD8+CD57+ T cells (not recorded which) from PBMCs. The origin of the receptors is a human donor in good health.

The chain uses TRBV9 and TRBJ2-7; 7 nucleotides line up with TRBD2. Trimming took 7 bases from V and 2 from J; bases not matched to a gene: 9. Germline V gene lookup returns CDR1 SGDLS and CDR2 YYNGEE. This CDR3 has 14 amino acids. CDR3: CASSQTGTTYEQYF. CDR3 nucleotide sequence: TGTGCCAGCTCACAAACCGGGACTACCTACGAGCAGTACTTC.

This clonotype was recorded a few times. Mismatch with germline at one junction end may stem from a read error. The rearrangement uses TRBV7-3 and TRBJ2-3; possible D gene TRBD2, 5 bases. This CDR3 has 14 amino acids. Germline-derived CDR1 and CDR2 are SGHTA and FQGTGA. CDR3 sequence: CASSLVGGTDTQYF. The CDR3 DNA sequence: TGTGCCAGTAGCTTAGTGGGAGGCACAGATACGCAGTATTTT.

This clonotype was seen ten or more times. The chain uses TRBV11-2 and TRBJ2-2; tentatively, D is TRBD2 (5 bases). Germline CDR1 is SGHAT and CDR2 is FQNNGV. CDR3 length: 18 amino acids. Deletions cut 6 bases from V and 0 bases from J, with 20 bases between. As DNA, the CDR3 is TGTGCCAGCAGTAACGTTCCCCGCGGGCGGTCGAACACCGGGGAGCTGTTTTTT. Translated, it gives CASSNVPRGRSNTGELFF.

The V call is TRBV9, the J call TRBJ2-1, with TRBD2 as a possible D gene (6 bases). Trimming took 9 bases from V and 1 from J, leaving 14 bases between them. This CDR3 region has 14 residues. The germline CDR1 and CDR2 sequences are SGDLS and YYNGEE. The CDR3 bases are TGTGCCAAACCACTAGCAGGGTCCTACAATGAGCAGTTCTTC. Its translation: CAKPLAGSYNEQFF. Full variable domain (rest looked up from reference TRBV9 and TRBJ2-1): DSGVTQTPKHLITATGQRVTLRCSPRSGDLSVYWYQQSLDQGLQFLIQYYNGEERAKGNILERFSAQQFPDLHSELNLSSLELGDSALYFCAKPLAGSYNEQFFGPGTRLTVL.

The CDR3 coding sequence is TGTGCCAGCAGCACGAGCTCCTACGAGCAGTACTTC. It yields the protein CASSTSSYEQYF. The chain uses TRBV5-4 and TRBJ2-7; unclear D gene. The V end was cut by 4 bases, the J end by 0 bases, with 5 bases between. Germline lookup yields CDR1 SGHNT and CDR2 YYREEE (reference sequence). The CDR3 runs 12 residues.

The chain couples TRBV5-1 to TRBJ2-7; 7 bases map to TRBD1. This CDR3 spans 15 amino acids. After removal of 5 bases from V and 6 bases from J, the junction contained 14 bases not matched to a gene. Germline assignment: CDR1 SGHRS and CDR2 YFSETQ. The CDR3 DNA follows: TGCGCCAGCAGGGATAACTCGGGACAGAGGACCGAGCAGTACTTC. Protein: CASRDNSGQRTEQYF.

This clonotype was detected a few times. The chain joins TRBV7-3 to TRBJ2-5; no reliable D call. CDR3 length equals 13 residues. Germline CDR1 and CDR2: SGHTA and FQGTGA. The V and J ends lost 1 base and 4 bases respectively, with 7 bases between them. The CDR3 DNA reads TGTGCCAGCAGCTTAAGCCCCCGAGAGACCCAGTACTTC. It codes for CASSLSPRETQYF. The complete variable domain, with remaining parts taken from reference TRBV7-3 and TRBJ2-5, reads GAGVSQTPSNKVTEKGKYVELRCDPISGHTALYWYRQSLGQGPEFLIYFQGTGAADDSGLPNDRFFAVRPEGSVSTLKIQRTERGDSAVYLCASSLSPRETQYFGPGTRLLVL.

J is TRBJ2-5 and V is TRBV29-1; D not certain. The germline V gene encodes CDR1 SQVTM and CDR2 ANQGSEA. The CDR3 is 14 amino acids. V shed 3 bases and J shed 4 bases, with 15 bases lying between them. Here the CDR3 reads CSVDPQASGETQYF. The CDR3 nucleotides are TGCAGCGTTGACCCGCAGGCTTCTGGAGAGACCCAGTACTTC.

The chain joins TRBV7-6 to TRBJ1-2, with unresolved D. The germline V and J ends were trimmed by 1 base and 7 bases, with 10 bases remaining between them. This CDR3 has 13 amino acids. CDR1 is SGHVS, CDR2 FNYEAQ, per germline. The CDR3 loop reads CASSLVRAGGYTF. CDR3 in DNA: TGTGCCAGCAGCTTAGTTAGGGCTGGTGGCTACACCTTC.

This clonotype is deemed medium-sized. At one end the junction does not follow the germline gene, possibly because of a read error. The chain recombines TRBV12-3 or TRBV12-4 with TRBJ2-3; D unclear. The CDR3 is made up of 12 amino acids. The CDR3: CASSLGTDTQYF. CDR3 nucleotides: TGTGCCAGCAGCTTAGGCACAGATACGCAGTATTTT.

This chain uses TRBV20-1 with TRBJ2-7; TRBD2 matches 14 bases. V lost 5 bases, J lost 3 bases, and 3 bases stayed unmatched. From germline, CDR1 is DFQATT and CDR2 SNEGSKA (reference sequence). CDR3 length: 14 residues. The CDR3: CSADGTSGGYEQYF. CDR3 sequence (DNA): TGCAGTGCTGATGGGACTAGCGGGGGCTACGAGCAGTACTTC.

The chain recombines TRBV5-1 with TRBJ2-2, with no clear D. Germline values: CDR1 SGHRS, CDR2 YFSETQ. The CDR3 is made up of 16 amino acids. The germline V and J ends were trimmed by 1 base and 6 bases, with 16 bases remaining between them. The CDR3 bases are TGCGCCAGCAGCTTGAACCAATTAAGGGCGTCCGGGGAGCTGTTTTTT. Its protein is CASSLNQLRASGELFF. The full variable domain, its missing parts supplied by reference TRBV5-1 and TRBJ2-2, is KAGVTQTPRYLIKTRGQQVTLSCSPISGHRSVSWYQQTPGQGLQFLFEYFSETQRNKGNFPGRFSGRQFSNSRSEMNVSTLELGDSALYLCASSLNQLRASGELFFGEGSRLTVL.

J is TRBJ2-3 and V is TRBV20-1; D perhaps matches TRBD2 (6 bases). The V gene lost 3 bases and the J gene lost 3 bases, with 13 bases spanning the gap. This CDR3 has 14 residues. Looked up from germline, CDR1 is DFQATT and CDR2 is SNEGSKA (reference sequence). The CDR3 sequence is CSASAPGLTDTQYF. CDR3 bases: TGCAGTGCTAGCGCCCCGGGACTGACAGATACGCAGTATTTT.

The CDR3 DNA follows: TGTGCCAGCAGTTTATCGATGGGACCGTCAGGCTACACCTTC. This codes for CASSLSMGPSGYTF. The V and J genes are TRBV27 and TRBJ1-2, with D maybe TRBD1 (5 bases). Between the trimmed V and J ends, which lost 0 bases and 8 bases, there was a span of 13 bases. The CDR3 has 14 residues. The germline V gene has CDR1 MNHEY and CDR2 SMNVEV (reference sequence).

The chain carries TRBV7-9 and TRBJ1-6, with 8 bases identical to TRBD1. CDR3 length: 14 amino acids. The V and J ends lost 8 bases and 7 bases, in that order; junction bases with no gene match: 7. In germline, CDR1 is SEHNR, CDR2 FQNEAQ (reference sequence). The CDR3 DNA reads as TGTGCCAGCTCATCAGGACAGGGAAATTCACCCCTCCACTTT. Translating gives CASSSGQGNSPLHF. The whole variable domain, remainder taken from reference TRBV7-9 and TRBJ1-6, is DTGVSQNPRHKITKRGQNVTFRCDPISEHNRLYWYRQTLGQGPEFLTYFQNEAQLEKSRLLSDRFSAERPKGSFSTLEIQRTEQGDSAMYLCASSSGQGNSPLHFGNGTRLTVT.

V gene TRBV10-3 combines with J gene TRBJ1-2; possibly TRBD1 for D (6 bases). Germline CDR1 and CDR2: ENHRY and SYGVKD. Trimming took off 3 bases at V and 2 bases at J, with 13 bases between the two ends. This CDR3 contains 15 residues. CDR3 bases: TGTGCCATCAGTGATTACCCGGACAGAAACTATGGCTACACCTTC. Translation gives CAISDYPDRNYGYTF.

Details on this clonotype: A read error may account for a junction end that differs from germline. The DNA for the CDR3 is TGTGCCACCAGCGATTCTACGGGACCCAATCAGCCCCAGCATTTT. Amino acids: CATSDSTGPNQPQHF. This chain connects TRBV24-1 to TRBJ1-5, with D tentatively TRBD1 (5 bases). The length of the CDR3 is 15 residues. Germline CDR1 is KGHDR and CDR2 is SFDVKD.

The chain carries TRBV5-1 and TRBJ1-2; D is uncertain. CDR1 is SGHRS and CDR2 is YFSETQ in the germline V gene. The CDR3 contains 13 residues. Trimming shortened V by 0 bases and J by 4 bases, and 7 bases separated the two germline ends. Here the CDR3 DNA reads TGCGCCAGCAGCTTGGATCCAGCCTATGGCTACACCTTC. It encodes CASSLDPAYGYTF.

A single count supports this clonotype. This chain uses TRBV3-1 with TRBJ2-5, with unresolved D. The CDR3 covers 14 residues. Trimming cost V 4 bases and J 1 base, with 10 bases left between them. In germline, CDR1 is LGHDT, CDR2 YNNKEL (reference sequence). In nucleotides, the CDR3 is TGTGCCAGCAGCCTTTGGTTAAGCCAAGAGACCCAGTACTTC. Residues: CASSLWLSQETQYF.

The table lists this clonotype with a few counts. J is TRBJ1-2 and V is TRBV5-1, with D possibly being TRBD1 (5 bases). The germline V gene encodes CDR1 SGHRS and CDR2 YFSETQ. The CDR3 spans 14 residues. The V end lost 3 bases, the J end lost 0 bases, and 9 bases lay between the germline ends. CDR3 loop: CASSSDSTNYGYTF. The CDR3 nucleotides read TGCGCCAGCAGCTCCGACAGCACTAACTATGGCTACACCTTC.